Listed here are 8 T cell receptor beta chains from one sample, sequenced in a study of blood T cells in healthy people across ages. Primed by a sample-barcoded 5' primer and a J-beta primer mix, a second PCR proceeded for roughly 7 to 12 cycles. TCRdb re-called the 5' RACE reads with MiXCR, one entry per CDR3 protein. The sample records over a million distinct CDR3 sequences, approximately 26% being singletons. These data were also filed under a second study, of T cells of mothers and their children.

Input material: blood. These receptor sequences come from a girl aged 2 to 10 in good health.

Remarks on this clonotype: Germline and junction disagree at one end, which may indicate a read error. This chain connects TRBV7-8 to TRBJ2-7, with 11 nucleotides matching TRBD2. The CDR3 length is 13 residues. The V gene's germline CDR1 is SGHVS and CDR2 FQNEAQ. CDR3 DNA sequence: TGTGCCAGCAGCTTTCCGGGACTAGCGGCACCTGACTTC. Translated, it gives CASSFPGLAAPDF.

The chain combines TRBV10-3 with TRBJ1-2; D is unclear. Deletions cut 6 bases from V and 1 base from J, with 6 bases between. CDR3 length: 12 residues. Germline lookup yields CDR1 ENHRY and CDR2 SYGVKD. The CDR3 bases are TGTGCCATCAGGACAAATAACTATGGCTACACCTTC. Translation: CAIRTNNYGYTF.

This rearrangement joins TRBV6-1 to TRBJ2-5; no definite D call. Germline CDR1 reads MNHNS; CDR2 reads SASEGT. V lost 4 bases to trimming and J lost 5 bases, with 8 bases between them. The CDR3 totals 12 residues. The CDR3 sequence is CASSAVGETQYF. The CDR3, as DNA: TGTGCCAGCAGTGCTGTGGGGGAGACCCAGTACTTC.

This clonotype is a singleton in its sample. The chain uses TRBV7-6 and TRBJ1-1; 7 bases match TRBD1. CDR1 SGHVS and CDR2 FNYEAQ come from the germline V gene. The CDR3 is 18 residues long. V shed 5 bases, J shed 8 bases, and the junction held 23 bases outside the gene matches. The CDR3 spells CASSHGRVGQTRSPEAFF. CDR3 in DNA: TGTGCCAGCAGCCATGGGAGGGTGGGACAGACCCGGTCACCAGAAGCTTTCTTT. Together with reference TRBV7-6 and TRBJ1-1, the CDR3 gives the full variable domain: GAGVSQSPRYKVTKRGQDVALRCDPISGHVSLYWYRQALGQGPEFLTYFNYEAQQDKSGLPNDRFSAERPEGSISTLTIQRTEQRDSAMYRCASSHGRVGQTRSPEAFFGQGTRLTVV.

This clonotype was recorded a few times. The chain is built from TRBV2 and TRBJ2-1; D ambiguous. The CDR3 contains 15 residues. V dropped 2 bases and J dropped 8 bases, with 16 bases sitting between them. CDR1 is SNHLY and CDR2 is FYNNEI in the germline V gene. CDR3 DNA sequence: TGTGCCAGCAGTGAAAGAACCTCGAGTCGGGATGAGCAGTTCTTC. Amino acids: CASSERTSSRDEQFF.

The chain couples TRBV11-2 to TRBJ2-5; 7 bases match TRBD2. V gave up 5 bases and J gave up 4 bases; unmatched junction bases: 10. Germline CDR1 and CDR2: SGHAT and FQNNGV. The CDR3 consists of 15 residues. CDR3 amino acids: CASSELASFRETQYF. Here the CDR3 DNA reads TGTGCCAGCAGCGAACTAGCGTCGTTTCGAGAGACCCAGTACTTC.

This clonotype was seen a handful of times. This chain uses TRBV12-3 or TRBV12-4 with TRBJ2-4; D might be TRBD2 (5 bases). The CDR3 totals 14 residues. The ends were cut back, 8 bases at V and 4 bases at J, with 15 bases in the middle. Written as DNA, the CDR3 is TGTGCCAGCGGAAAACGGGGAAATAAAAACATTCAGTACTTC. It translates to CASGKRGNKNIQYF.

The J gene is TRBJ2-3, the V gene TRBV11-2; 7 nucleotides line up with TRBD2. Germline assignment: CDR1 SGHAT and CDR2 FQNNGV. The CDR3 is 13 residues long. Losses at the gene ends were 4 bases for V and 8 bases for J; bases not matched to a gene: 6. The CDR3, as DNA: TGTGCCAGCAGCTCTGACCTAGCGGTTACGCAGTATTTT. Translation gives CASSSDLAVTQYF.